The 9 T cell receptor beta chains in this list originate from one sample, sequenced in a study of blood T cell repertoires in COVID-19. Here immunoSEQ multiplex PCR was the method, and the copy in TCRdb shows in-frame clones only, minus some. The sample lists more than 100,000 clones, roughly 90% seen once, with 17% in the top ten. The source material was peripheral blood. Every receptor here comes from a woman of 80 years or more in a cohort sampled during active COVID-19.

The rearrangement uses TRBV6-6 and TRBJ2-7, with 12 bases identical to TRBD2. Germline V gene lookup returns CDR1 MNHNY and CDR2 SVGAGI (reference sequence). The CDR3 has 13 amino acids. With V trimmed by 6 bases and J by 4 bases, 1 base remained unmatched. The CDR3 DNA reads TGTGCCAGCAGCGGGACTAGCGGGTACGAGCAGTACTTC. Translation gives CASSGTSGYEQYF.

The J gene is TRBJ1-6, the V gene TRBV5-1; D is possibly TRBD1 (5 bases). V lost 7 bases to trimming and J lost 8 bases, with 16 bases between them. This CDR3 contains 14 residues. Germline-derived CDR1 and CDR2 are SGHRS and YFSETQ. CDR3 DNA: TGCGCCAGCCGAACCGCCCCGGGGGATTCACCCCTCCACTTT. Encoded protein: CASRTAPGDSPLHF.

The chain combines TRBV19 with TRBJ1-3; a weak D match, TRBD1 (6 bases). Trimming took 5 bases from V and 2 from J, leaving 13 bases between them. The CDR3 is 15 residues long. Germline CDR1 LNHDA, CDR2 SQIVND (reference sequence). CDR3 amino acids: CASSAGQGTGNTIYF. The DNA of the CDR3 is TGTGCCAGTAGTGCCGGTCAGGGGACTGGAAACACCATATATTTT.

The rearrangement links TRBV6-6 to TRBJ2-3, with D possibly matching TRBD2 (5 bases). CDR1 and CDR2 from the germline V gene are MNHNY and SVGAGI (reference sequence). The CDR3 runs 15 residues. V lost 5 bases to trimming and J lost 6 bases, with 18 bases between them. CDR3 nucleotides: TGTGCCAGCAGTGCAAGGTCCCGATCGGGGGATACGCAGTATTTT. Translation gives CASSARSRSGDTQYF.

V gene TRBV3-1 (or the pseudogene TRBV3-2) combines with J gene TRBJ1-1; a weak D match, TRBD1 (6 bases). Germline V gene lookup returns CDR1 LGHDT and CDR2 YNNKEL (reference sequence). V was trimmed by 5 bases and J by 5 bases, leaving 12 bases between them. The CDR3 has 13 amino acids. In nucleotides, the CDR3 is TGTGCCAGCAGCGCGCAGGGGAAGACTGAAGCTTTCTTT. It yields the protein CASSAQGKTEAFF.

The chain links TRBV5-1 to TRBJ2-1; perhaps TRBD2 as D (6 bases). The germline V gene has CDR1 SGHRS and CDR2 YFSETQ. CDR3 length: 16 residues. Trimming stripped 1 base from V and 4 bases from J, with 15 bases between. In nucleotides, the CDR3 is TGCGCCAGCAGCTTGTTATCGGGAGTGGGGTACAATGAGCAGTTCTTC. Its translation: CASSLLSGVGYNEQFF.

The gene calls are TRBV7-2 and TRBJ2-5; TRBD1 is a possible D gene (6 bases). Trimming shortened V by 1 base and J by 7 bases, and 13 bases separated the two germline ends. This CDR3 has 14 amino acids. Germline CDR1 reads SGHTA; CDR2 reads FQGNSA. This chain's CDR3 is CASSLGLGAVTQYF. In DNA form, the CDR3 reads TGTGCCAGCAGCTTAGGTCTGGGGGCTGTGACCCAGTACTTC.

Here the CDR3 DNA reads TGTGCCAGCAGCTCCGGGACAGCAACCGGGGAGCTGTTTTTT. Translation: CASSSGTATGELFF. The chain joins TRBV6-6 to TRBJ2-2, with 7 bases fitting TRBD1. J was trimmed by 5 bases and V by 6 bases; bases with no gene match: 6. Germline V gene sequence: CDR1 MNHNY, CDR2 SVGAGI (reference sequence). The CDR3 is made up of 14 amino acids.

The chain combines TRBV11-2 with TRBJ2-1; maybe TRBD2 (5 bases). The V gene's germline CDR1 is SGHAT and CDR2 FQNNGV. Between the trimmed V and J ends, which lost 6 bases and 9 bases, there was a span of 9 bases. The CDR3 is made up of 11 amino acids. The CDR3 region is CASRGEGEQFF. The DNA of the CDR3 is TGTGCCAGCAGGGGCGAGGGTGAGCAGTTCTTC.